Sequencing of this T cell receptor beta chain was carried out in a study of blood T cell repertoires in COVID-19. The protocol was immunoSEQ multiplex PCR, while the TCRdb copy is restricted to in-frame clones and leaves out a portion. The sample holds tens of thousands of clones, approximately 86% seen once. This clone came up a few times. CDR1 PRHDT and CDR2 FYEKMQ come from the germline V gene (reference sequence). The CDR3 is 15 amino acids. Deletions cut 4 bases from V and 3 bases from J, with 15 bases between. The sequencing sample was made of peripheral blood. The TCR originated in a woman aged 50 to 60 with acute or convalescent COVID-19. The genes are TRBV13 and TRBJ1-1; D may be TRBD1 (6 bases). The CDR3 here is CASSSRQALDTEAFF. The CDR3 DNA is TGTGCCAGCAGCTCTAGACAGGCTTTAGACACTGAAGCTTTCTTT.